The source of this T cell receptor beta chain is a study of blood T cell repertoires in COVID-19. This clone was detected once. CDR1 and CDR2 from the germline V gene are MNHNS and SASEGT. The CDR3 loop spans 17 amino acids. Trimming took 3 bases from V and 4 from J, leaving 21 bases between them. Profiling relied on immunoSEQ multiplex PCR, and the TCRdb table lists in-frame clones only, not all of them. The sample yields about 280,000 clones, roughly 86% seen once. The sequence was obtained from a man aged 35 to 55 with active or convalescent COVID-19. The V gene is TRBV6-1, the J gene TRBJ1-2; unclear D gene. Material: peripheral blood. The CDR3 here is CASSELSGGFWSYGYTF. The CDR3 nucleotides are TGTGCCAGCAGTGAGCTTTCGGGCGGGTTTTGGAGCTATGGCTACACCTTC.